This passage covers 2 T cell receptor beta chains from one sample sequenced in a study of CD8 T cells in ankylosing spondylitis. In TCRdb, the 5' RACE reads were re-called with MiXCR into one record per CDR3 protein. The sample carries 80,000 to 100,000 distinct CDR3 sequences, about 8.3% recorded once. The sequenced sample consisted of blood, either unsorted or a sorted T cell fraction (not recorded which). The source of these receptors is a male donor with ankylosing spondylitis or in good health (not recorded which).

This clonotype has a count of ten or more. The chain has TRBV30 and TRBJ2-1; 7 nucleotides line up with TRBD1. Germline V lookup: CDR1 GTSNPN, CDR2 SVGIG (reference sequence). V trimming: 0 bases; J trimming: 2 bases; junction bases outside the gene matches: 1. This CDR3 comprises 14 residues. CDR3: CAWSVGTAYNEQFF. CDR3 nucleotide sequence: TGTGCCTGGAGTGTAGGGACAGCCTACAATGAGCAGTTCTTC. Filled out from reference TRBV30 and TRBJ2-1, the complete variable domain reads SQTIHQWPATLVQPVGSPLSLECTVEGTSNPNLYWYRQAAGRGLQLLFYSVGIGQISSEVPQNLSASRPQDRQFILSSKKLLLSDSGFYLCAWSVGTAYNEQFFGPGTRLTVL.

This clonotype was counted at least ten times. One end of the junction does not line up with germline, which may come from a read error. The V and J genes are TRBV7-7 and TRBJ2-1; 10 bases agree with TRBD2. Looked up from germline, CDR1 is SSHAT and CDR2 is FNYEAQ (reference sequence). The CDR3 is 15 residues long. The CDR3 is CASSSSSGGYNEQFF. The DNA for the CDR3 is TGTGCTAGCAGCTCCTCTAGCGGGGGCTACAATGAGCAGTTCTTC.